The 9 T cell receptor beta chains listed next were all sequenced from one sample in a study of shared T cell receptors in the human thymus. The protocol was immunoSEQ multiplex PCR, while the TCRdb copy is restricted to in-frame clones and leaves out a portion. The sample has 500,000 to 750,000 clones; roughly 90% are singletons. The data were also submitted as part of a second study, on human thymus T cells.

Input material: thymocytes. The receptors here all came from a boy younger than two with a congenital heart defect.

This rearrangement joins TRBV19 to TRBJ2-5; D is unclear. The germline V gene has CDR1 LNHDA and CDR2 SQIVND (reference sequence). Between the trimmed V and J ends, which lost 6 bases and 5 bases, there was a span of 16 bases. The CDR3 is 14 residues long. The CDR3 region has the DNA TGTGCCAGTAGCTCCGGCCCCCTACAGGAGACCCAGTACTTC. Encoded protein: CASSSGPLQETQYF.

The chain links TRBV27 to TRBJ2-5; D perhaps matches TRBD2 (7 bases). The CDR3 loop spans 13 amino acids. Germline CDR1 reads MNHEY; CDR2 reads SMNVEV (reference sequence). The V gene lost 10 bases and the J gene lost 4 bases, with 16 bases spanning the gap. The CDR3 sequence: CATRKGEGETQYF. The CDR3, as DNA: TGTGCCACCCGGAAGGGGGAGGGAGAGACCCAGTACTTC.

V gene TRBV19 combines with J gene TRBJ2-1; TRBD2 matches at 9 bases. This CDR3 region has 15 residues. Germline CDR1 LNHDA, CDR2 SQIVND (reference sequence). V was clipped by 6 bases and J by 3 bases; unmatched bases: 6. CDR3 in amino acids: CASSLLAGSYNEQFF. CDR3 coding DNA: TGTGCCAGTAGCCTCCTAGCGGGAAGCTACAATGAGCAGTTCTTC.

This clone was picked up one time. The V gene is TRBV6-1, the J gene TRBJ2-7; D remains unclear. CDR1 is MNHNS and CDR2 is SASEGT in the germline V gene. CDR3 length: 11 amino acids. Trimming took off 9 bases at V and 0 bases at J, with 6 bases between the two ends. CDR3 nucleotides: TGTGCCAGTGGTAGCTCCTACGAGCAGTACTTC. It specifies CASGSSYEQYF.

The V call is TRBV5-1, the J call TRBJ1-1, with D possibly matching TRBD1 (6 bases). Germline V gives CDR1 SGHRS, CDR2 YFSETQ. This CDR3 contains 14 residues. With 5 bases removed from V and 2 bases from J, the gap between germline ends came to 13 bases. The CDR3 sequence: CASSGTPRNTEAFF. The CDR3 nucleotides are TGCGCCAGCAGTGGGACACCCCGAAACACTGAAGCTTTCTTT. The full variable domain, in which reference TRBV5-1 and TRBJ1-1 provide the parts outside the CDR3, is KAGVTQTPRYLIKTRGQQVTLSCSPISGHRSVSWYQQTPGQGLQFLFEYFSETQRNKGNFPGRFSGRQFSNSRSEMNVSTLELGDSALYLCASSGTPRNTEAFFGQGTRLTVV.

The genes are TRBV7-2 and TRBJ1-1, with D maybe TRBD1 (5 bases). The CDR3 covers 15 residues. The V gene lost 2 bases and the J gene lost 3 bases, with 13 bases spanning the gap. Germline V CDR1 and CDR2: SGHTA, FQGNSA. CDR3 sequence: CASSLSRGLDTEAFF. The CDR3, as DNA: TGTGCCAGCAGCTTAAGTAGGGGTCTTGACACTGAAGCTTTCTTT.

In its sample, this clone was seen once. V gene TRBV4-1 combines with J gene TRBJ2-7; 8 bases line up with TRBD2. Per the germline V gene, CDR1 is MGHRA and CDR2 is YSYEKL. V gave up 6 bases and J gave up 3 bases; unmatched junction bases: 7. The CDR3 runs to 14 residues. The DNA of the CDR3 is TGCGCCAGCAGTCCCGAGCGGGGGCACTACGAGCAGTACTTC. Protein product: CASSPERGHYEQYF.

The V gene is TRBV15, the J gene TRBJ1-4, with 9 bases matching TRBD1. The CDR3 has 14 residues. V trimming: 7 bases; J trimming: 6 bases; junction bases outside the gene matches: 6. CDR1 LNHNV and CDR2 YYDKDF come from the germline V gene (reference sequence). The CDR3 DNA reads TGTGCCACCACCAAGACAGGGGGAGATGAAAAACTGTTTTTT. Encoded protein: CATTKTGGDEKLFF.

The chain links TRBV27 to TRBJ2-5; maybe TRBD2 (6 bases). The CDR3 is 15 amino acids. CDR1 MNHEY and CDR2 SMNVEV come from the germline V gene (reference sequence). V lost 5 bases, J lost 2 bases, and 15 bases lay in between. CDR3 nucleotides: TGTGCCAGCAGTCAGCGGGTCGGGGCACAAGAGACCCAGTACTTC. Translation: CASSQRVGAQETQYF.